This TCR beta chain was recovered during a study of blood T cell repertoires in COVID-19. CDR3 length equals 14 residues. V was cut by 5 bases and J by 8 bases, with 17 bases left in between. Germline V lookup: CDR1 SGHTA, CDR2 FQGTGA. Libraries were prepared by immunoSEQ multiplex PCR; TCRdb keeps only in-frame clonotypes and omits some of them. The sample lists 250,000 to 300,000 clones; about 88% were seen once. The sample consisted of peripheral blood. The receptor was isolated from a man in his late teens or twenties with active or convalescent COVID-19. V gene TRBV7-3 combines with J gene TRBJ2-3, with D possibly being TRBD2 (6 bases). CDR3: CASSPASGGGTQYF. In nucleotides, the CDR3 is TGTGCCAGCAGCCCTGCCTCCGGGGGAGGTACGCAGTATTTT.